Shown below are 5 T cell receptor beta chains from a single sample sequenced in a study of T cells in Graves' hyperthyroidism and ophthalmopathy. There were TCR beta CDR3 regions amplified from RNA transcripts. TCR CDR3 regions were first amplified by RT-PCR with HTBI primers. TCRdb redid the calling of the multiplex PCR reads with MiXCR, one entry per CDR3 protein. The data contain 700,000 or so distinct CDR3 sequences, approximately 15% of them singletons. What was sequenced was blood. These receptors were obtained from a woman in her 50s with Graves' ophthalmopathy.

This clonotype was detected many times. The rearrangement uses TRBV30 and TRBJ1-2, with 7 bases aligning to TRBD1. The germline gives CDR1 GTSNPN, CDR2 SVGIG (reference sequence). Germline trimming cut 2 bases from V and 4 bases from J; bases unmatched to any gene: 13. CDR3 length: 16 amino acids. The CDR3 loop is CAWSPKEGARVYGYTF. The CDR3 DNA is TGTGCCTGGAGTCCAAAAGAGGGGGCGCGGGTCTATGGCTACACCTTC.

This clonotype came up once. The chain carries TRBV12-3 or TRBV12-4 and TRBJ1-2; TRBD1 agrees at 11 bases. The CDR3 is made up of 16 amino acids. V was pared by 6 bases and J by 6 bases, with 12 bases of the junction left unmatched. The CDR3, as DNA: TGTGCCAGCAGATCCGGCCAAGGGACAGGGGGGGATGGCTACACCTTC. Translation: CASRSGQGTGGDGYTF.

The genes are TRBV6-1 and TRBJ2-2; 7 bases agree with TRBD2. Trimming took 6 bases from V and 6 from J; bases not matched to a gene: 7. This CDR3 is 14 amino acids long. The germline V gene encodes CDR1 MNHNS and CDR2 SASEGT. In DNA, the CDR3 is TGTGCCAGCAGCCGCGGGAGAGTAGCCGGGGAGCTGTTTTTT. It translates to CASSRGRVAGELFF.

In its sample, this clonotype was seen a few times. The J gene is TRBJ1-4, the V gene TRBV7-9; a possible D gene is TRBD1 (6 bases). Trimming removed 5 bases at V and 7 bases at J, with 14 bases between. This CDR3 spans 14 amino acids. Germline values: CDR1 SEHNR, CDR2 FQNEAQ (reference sequence). The CDR3 DNA reads TGTGCCAGCAGCCCCCGCGCGGGGGCTGAAAAACTGTTTTTT. It specifies CASSPRAGAEKLFF.

The genes are TRBV5-6 and TRBJ1-2; maybe TRBD1 (5 bases). The length of the CDR3 is 13 residues. From germline, CDR1 is SGHDT and CDR2 YYEEEE. V lost 4 bases to trimming and J lost 4 bases, with 11 bases between them. This CDR3 is CASSPGETYGYTF. The CDR3, as DNA: TGTGCCAGCAGCCCGGGGGAAACCTATGGCTACACCTTC. Complete variable domain (other parts from reference TRBV5-6 and TRBJ1-2): DAGVTQSPTHLIKTRGQQVTLRCSPKSGHDTVSWYQQALGQGPQFIFQYYEEEERQRGNFPDRFSGHQFPNYSSELNVNALLLGDSALYLCASSPGETYGYTFGSGTRLTVV.